This T cell receptor (beta chain) was recovered during a study of tumor and adjacent non-tumor tissue in lung cancer. Whole-study findings and limits: Top 100 clones took a larger repertoire share in normal lung.

No cell sorting was done before RNA was extracted from the tissue. Distant lung tissue was collected more than 3 cm away from the tumor edge. Comment on this clonotype: Its antigen is currently unknown. The junction shows a germline mismatch at one end, possibly a read error.

The CDR3 spans 13 residues. A modified ARM-PCR protocol with three rounds of nested PCR amplified TCRbeta. MiXCR was run by TCRdb on the multiplex PCR reads, yielding one entry per CDR3 protein. The sample carries about 86,000 distinct CDR3 sequences, 75% to 85% recorded once. This clonotype originated in a woman aged 45-65 years with non-small cell lung cancer. The sample was distant non-tumor lung tissue. The J gene is TRBJ2-2, the V gene TRBV12-3 or TRBV12-4; D is perhaps TRBD2 (6 bases). CDR3 amino acids: CASRRQGTRELSF. The CDR3 DNA is TGTGCCAGCAGACGGCAGGGTACCCGGGAGCTGTCTTTT.